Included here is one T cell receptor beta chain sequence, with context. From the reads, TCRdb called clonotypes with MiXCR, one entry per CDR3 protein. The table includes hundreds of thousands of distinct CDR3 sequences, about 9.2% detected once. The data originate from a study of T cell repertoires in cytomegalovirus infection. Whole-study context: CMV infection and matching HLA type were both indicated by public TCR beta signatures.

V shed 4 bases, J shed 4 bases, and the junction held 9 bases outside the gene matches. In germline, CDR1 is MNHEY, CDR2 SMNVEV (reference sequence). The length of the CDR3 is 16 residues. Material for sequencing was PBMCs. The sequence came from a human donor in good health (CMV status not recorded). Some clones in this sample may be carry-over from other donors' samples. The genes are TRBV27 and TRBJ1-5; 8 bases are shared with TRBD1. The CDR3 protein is CASSSPPGQENQPQHF. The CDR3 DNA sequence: TGTGCCAGCAGTTCTCCGCCGGGACAGGAGAATCAGCCCCAGCATTTT.